The present TCR beta chain was sequenced within a study of control samples from healthy donors and cancer patients. The repertoire was sequenced with immunoSEQ multiplex PCR; TCRdb's copy has only in-frame clones and lacks some. This table has roughly 45,000 clones, roughly 92% appearing once. The CDR3 totals 12 residues. V lost 2 bases, J lost 8 bases, and 9 bases lay in between. The germline CDR1 and CDR2 sequences are MNHNY and SVGAGI (reference sequence). This receptor was taken from a man aged 25 to 40 with colorectal cancer. The genes are TRBV6-6 and TRBJ1-2; D perhaps matches TRBD1 (5 bases). The sequencing input was PBMCs. This CDR3 reads CASSYGTEGYTF. CDR3 bases: TGTGCCAGCAGTTACGGGACGGAAGGCTACACCTTC.